This is a list of T cell receptor beta chains from one sample in a study of OX40 agonist ivuxolimab in advanced cancers. Measured with immunoSEQ multiplex PCR; TCRdb has only the in-frame clones, and not every one. Among approximately 70,000 clones listed, about 88% were seen once. Sequences were derived from CD4+ or CD8+ T cells sorted from blood, sampled in a trial of the OX40 agonist ivuxolimab. These receptors were obtained from an adult with an advanced solid tumor such as melanoma, head and neck, liver or kidney cancer. Both conserved end residues are part of each CDR3. The order of the fields is V gene, J gene, D gene, clone size, CDR3 DNA, CDR3 protein. A D gene is named only where the DNA matches it firmly. The size of a clone is reported for some rows only, either as once, few or many, or as a class for expanded clones.

>TRBV7-3|TRBJ2-1|TRBD2|.
TGTGCCAGCAGCTCCCCCCGAGGAGCGGGGGCCCACAATGAGCAGTTCTTC
CASSSPRGAGAHNEQFF
>TRBV7-2|TRBJ1-3|.|.
TGTGCCAGCAGCTTCGGGCTCTCTGGAAACACCATATATTTT
CASSFGLSGNTIYF
>TRBV18|TRBJ1-2|.|.
TGTGCCAGCTCAACGACACTTTCAGGGGACGGCTACACCTTC
CASSTTLSGDGYTF
>TRBV7-9|TRBJ2-7|.|.
TGTGCCAGCAGCTTAGAGGGGCCCAACGAGCAGTACTTC
CASSLEGPNEQYF
>TRBV28|TRBJ2-5|TRBD1|.
TGTGCCAGCAGTTTGCCTAAGGGACAGAAAATGGGGGAGACCCAGTACTTC
CASSLPKGQKMGETQYF
>TRBV5-1|TRBJ2-1|TRBD2|.
TGCGCCAGCAGCCCCCTGACTAGCGGAACCACGGACAATGAGCAGTTCTTC
CASSPLTSGTTDNEQFF
>TRBV7-3|TRBJ2-1|TRBD1|.
TGTGCCAGCAGCTACTACCCCGGACAGGGTGGTGAGCAGTTCTTC
CASSYYPGQGGEQFF
>TRBV7-2|TRBJ1-1|.|.
TGTGCCAGCAGCTCTGGGGGCATGGACACTGAAGCTTTCTTT
CASSSGGMDTEAFF
>TRBV18|TRBJ2-7|.|.
TGTGCCAGCTCACCACCGGGTAGGGGTATCTACGAGCAGTACTTC
CASSPPGRGIYEQYF
>TRBV7-9|TRBJ2-7|TRBD1|.
TGTGCCAGCAGCCCAGGGGGCAAGCAGTACTTC
CASSPGGKQYF
>TRBV9|TRBJ1-1|.|.
TGTGCCAGTAGTACAGCGATGAACACTGAAGCTTTCTTT
CASSTAMNTEAFF
>TRBV10-3|TRBJ1-2|.|.
TGTGCCACATCAAGCGGGCAGGTCGTTAATAGCTACACCTTC
CATSSGQVVNSYTF
>TRBV27|TRBJ1-5|TRBD1|.
TGTGCCAGCAGTTTAACCCCGGACAGGCCGCCCCAGCATTTT
CASSLTPDRPPQHF
>TRBV7-9|TRBJ2-4|.|.
TGTGCCAGCAGCTCCGGACCGATGGGGGACATTCAGTACTTC
CASSSGPMGDIQYF
>TRBV6-6|TRBJ2-7|.|.
TGTGCCAGCAGTTCGGCCCAGGAGGATTCCTACGAGCAGTACTTC
CASSSAQEDSYEQYF
>TRBV6-1|TRBJ1-1|TRBD1|.
TGTGCCAGCAGGCCTGACAGGGGAGCTTTCTTT
CASRPDRGAFF
>TRBV7-3|TRBJ2-7|.|once
TGTGCCAGCAGCCCAATCGGGAGTCTGGGTATAGGAGAGCAGTACTTC
CASSPIGSLGIGEQYF
>TRBV27|TRBJ2-5|.|.
TGTGCCAGCAGTTTATCGAGGAGAACGGGGGTGGAGACCCAGTACTTC
CASSLSRRTGVETQYF
>TRBV5-1|TRBJ2-2|.|few
TGCGCCAGCAGCTCGAACTACGACGGGGAGCTGTTTTTT
CASSSNYDGELFF